This note documents a single TCR beta chain sequence. The time point was: proximal margin of the surgical specimen (macroscopically non-inflamed). The data belong to a study of T cell repertoires in ileal Crohn's disease. The germline gives CDR1 SGHRS, CDR2 YFSETQ. With 0 bases removed from V and 0 bases from J, the gap between germline ends came to 10 bases. CDR3 size: 16 residues. The protocol was immunoSEQ multiplex PCR, while the TCRdb copy is restricted to in-frame clones and leaves out a portion. The table includes 3,100 or so clones, 89% detected once. The V call is TRBV5-1, the J call TRBJ1-3, with D possibly TRBD1 on 5 matching bases. The sequenced sample consisted of ileal tissue. This receptor was obtained from an adult with Crohn's disease. CDR3: CASSLVADNSGNTIYF. The DNA for the CDR3 is TGCGCCAGCAGCTTGGTGGCGGACAACTCTGGAAACACCATATATTTT. Variable domain in full (rest from reference TRBV5-1 and TRBJ1-3): KAGVTQTPRYLIKTRGQQVTLSCSPISGHRSVSWYQQTPGQGLQFLFEYFSETQRNKGNFPGRFSGRQFSNSRSEMNVSTLELGDSALYLCASSLVADNSGNTIYFGEGSWLTVV.